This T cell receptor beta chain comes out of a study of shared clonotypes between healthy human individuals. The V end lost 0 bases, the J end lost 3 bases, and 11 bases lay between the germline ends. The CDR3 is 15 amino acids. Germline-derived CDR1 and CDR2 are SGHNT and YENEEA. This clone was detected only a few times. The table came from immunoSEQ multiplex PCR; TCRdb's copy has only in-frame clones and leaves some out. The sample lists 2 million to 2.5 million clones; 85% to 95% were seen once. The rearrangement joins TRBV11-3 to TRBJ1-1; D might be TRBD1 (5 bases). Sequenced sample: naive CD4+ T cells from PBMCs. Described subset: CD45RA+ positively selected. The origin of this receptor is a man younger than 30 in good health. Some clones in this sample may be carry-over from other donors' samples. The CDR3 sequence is CASSLDSRVDTEAFF. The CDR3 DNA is TGTGCCAGCAGCTTAGATTCCAGGGTGGACACTGAAGCTTTCTTT.